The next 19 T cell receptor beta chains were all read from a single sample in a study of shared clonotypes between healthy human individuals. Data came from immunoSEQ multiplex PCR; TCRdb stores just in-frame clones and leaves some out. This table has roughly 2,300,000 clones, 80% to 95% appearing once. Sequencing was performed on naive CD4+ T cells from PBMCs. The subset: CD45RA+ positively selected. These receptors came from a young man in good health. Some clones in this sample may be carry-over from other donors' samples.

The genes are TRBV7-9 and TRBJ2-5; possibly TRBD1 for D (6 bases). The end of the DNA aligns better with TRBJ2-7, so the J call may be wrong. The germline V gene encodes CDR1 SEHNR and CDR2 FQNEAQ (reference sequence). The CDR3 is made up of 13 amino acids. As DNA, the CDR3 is TGTGCCAGCAGCCATGCAGGGGTCTACGAGCAGTACTTC. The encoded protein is CASSHAGVYEQYF.

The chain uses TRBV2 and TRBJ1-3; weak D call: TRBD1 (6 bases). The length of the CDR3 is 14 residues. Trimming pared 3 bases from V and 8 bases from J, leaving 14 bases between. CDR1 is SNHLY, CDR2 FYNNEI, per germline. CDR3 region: CASSDMGRGYTIYF. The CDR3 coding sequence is TGTGCCAGCAGTGATATGGGCAGGGGTTACACCATATATTTT. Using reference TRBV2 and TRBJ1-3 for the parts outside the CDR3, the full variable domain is EPEVTQTPSHQVTQMGQEVILRCVPISNHLYFYWYRQILGQKVEFLVSFYNNEISEKSEIFDDQFSVERPDGSNFTLKIRSTKLEDSAMYFCASSDMGRGYTIYFGEGSWLTVV.

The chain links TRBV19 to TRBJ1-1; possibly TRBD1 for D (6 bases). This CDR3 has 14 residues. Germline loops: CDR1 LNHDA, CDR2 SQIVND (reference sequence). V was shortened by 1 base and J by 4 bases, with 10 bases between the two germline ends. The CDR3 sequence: CASSIGGGVTEAFF. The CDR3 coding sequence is TGTGCCAGTAGTATAGGGGGGGGCGTCACTGAAGCTTTCTTT. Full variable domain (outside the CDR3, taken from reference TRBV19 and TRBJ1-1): DGGITQSPKYLFRKEGQNVTLSCEQNLNHDAMYWYRQDPGQGLRLIYYSQIVNDFQKGDIAEGYSVSREKKESFPLTVTSAQKNPTAFYLCASSIGGGVTEAFFGQGTRLTVV.

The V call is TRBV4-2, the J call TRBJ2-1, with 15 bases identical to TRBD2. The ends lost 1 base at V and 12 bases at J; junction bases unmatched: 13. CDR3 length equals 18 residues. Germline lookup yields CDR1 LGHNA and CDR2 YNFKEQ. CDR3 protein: CASSQAGLGLAGGIGQFF. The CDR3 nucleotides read TGTGCCAGCAGCCAAGCCGGGCTGGGACTAGCGGGAGGTATTGGGCAGTTCTTC.

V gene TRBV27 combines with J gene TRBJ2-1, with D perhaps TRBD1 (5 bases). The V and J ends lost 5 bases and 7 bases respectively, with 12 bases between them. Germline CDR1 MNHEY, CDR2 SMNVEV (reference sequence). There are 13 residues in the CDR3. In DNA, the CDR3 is TGTGCCAGCAGTGGGGCAGGGATGAATGAGCAGTTCTTC. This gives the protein CASSGAGMNEQFF.

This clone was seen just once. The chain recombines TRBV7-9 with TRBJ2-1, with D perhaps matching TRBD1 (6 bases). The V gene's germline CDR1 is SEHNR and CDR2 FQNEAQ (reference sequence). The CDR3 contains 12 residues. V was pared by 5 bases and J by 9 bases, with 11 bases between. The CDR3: CASSTTGSEQFF. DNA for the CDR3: TGTGCCAGCAGCACCACAGGGAGTGAGCAGTTCTTC. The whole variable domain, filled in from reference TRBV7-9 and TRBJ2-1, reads DTGVSQNPRHKITKRGQNVTFRCDPISEHNRLYWYRQTLGQGPEFLTYFQNEAQLEKSRLLSDRFSAERPKGSFSTLEIQRTEQGDSAMYLCASSTTGSEQFFGPGTRLTVL.

Here the CDR3 DNA reads TGTGCCAGCAGCGCCGGGACAGTTGTGAACACTGAAGCTTTCTTT. Translation gives CASSAGTVVNTEAFF. The rearrangement joins TRBV7-6 to TRBJ1-1, with 7 bases that match TRBD1. Per germline, CDR1 SGHVS and CDR2 FNYEAQ. The V and J ends lost 5 bases and 0 bases, in that order; junction bases with no gene match: 6. The CDR3 consists of 15 residues.

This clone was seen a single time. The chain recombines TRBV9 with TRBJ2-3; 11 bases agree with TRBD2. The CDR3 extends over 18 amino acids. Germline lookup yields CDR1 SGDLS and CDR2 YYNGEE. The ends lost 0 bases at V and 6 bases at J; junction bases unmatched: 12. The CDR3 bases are TGTGCCAGCAGCGTAGCCCCAACCGTAGCGGGAGGGTACGATACGCAGTATTTT. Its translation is CASSVAPTVAGGYDTQYF. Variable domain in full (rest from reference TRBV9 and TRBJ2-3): DSGVTQTPKHLITATGQRVTLRCSPRSGDLSVYWYQQSLDQGLQFLIQYYNGEERAKGNILERFSAQQFPDLHSELNLSSLELGDSALYFCASSVAPTVAGGYDTQYFGPGTRLTVL.

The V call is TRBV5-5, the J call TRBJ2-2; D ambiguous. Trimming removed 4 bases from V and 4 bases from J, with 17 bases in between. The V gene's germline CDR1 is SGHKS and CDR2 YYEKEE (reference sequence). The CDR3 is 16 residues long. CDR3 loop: CASSRIQSTGTGELFF. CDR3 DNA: TGTGCCAGCAGCCGAATTCAGAGTACTGGCACCGGGGAGCTGTTTTTT. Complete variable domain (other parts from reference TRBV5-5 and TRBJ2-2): DAGVTQSPTHLIKTRGQQVTLRCSPISGHKSVSWYQQVLGQGPQFIFQYYEKEERGRGNFPDRFSARQFPNYSSELNVNALLLGDSALYLCASSRIQSTGTGELFFGEGSRLTVL.

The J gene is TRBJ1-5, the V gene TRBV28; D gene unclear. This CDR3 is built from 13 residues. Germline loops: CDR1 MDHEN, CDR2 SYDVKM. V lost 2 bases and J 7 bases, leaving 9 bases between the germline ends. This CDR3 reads CASSLPDKQPQHF. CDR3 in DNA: TGTGCCAGCAGTTTACCAGATAAGCAGCCCCAGCATTTT.

CDR3 in amino acids: CASSPGGANHEQYF. The CDR3 nucleotides are TGTGCCAGCAGTCCCGGGGGGGCTAACCACGAGCAGTACTTC. The chain has TRBV28 and TRBJ2-7, with 8 bases lining up with TRBD2. CDR3 length: 14 amino acids. In germline, CDR1 is MDHEN, CDR2 SYDVKM. Trimming removed 5 bases from V and 5 bases from J; junction bases left unmatched: 8.

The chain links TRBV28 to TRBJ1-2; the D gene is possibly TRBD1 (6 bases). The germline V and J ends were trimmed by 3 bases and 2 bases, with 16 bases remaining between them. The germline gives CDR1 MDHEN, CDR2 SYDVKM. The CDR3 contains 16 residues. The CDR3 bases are TGTGCCAGCAGTTTTTCGCGGGCAGGGGCGAACTATGGCTACACCTTC. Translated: CASSFSRAGANYGYTF.

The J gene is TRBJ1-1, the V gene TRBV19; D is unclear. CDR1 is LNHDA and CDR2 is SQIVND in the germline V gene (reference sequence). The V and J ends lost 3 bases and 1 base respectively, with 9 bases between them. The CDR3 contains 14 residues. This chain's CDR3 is CASSIVWANTEAFF. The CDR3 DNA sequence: TGTGCCAGTAGTATCGTTTGGGCGAACACTGAAGCTTTCTTT.

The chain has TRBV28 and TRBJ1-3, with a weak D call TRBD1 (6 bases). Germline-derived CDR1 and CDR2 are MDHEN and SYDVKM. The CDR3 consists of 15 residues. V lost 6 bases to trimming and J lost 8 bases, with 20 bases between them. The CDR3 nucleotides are TGTGCCAGCAGCTCACTTCAGGGGTTTGTATACACCATATATTTT. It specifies CASSSLQGFVYTIYF.

DNA of the CDR3: TGTGCCAGCAGTACCACTAGCGGGAGTTGGTACGAGCAGTACTTC. This gives the protein CASSTTSGSWYEQYF. The chain couples TRBV6-5 to TRBJ2-7; 11 nucleotides line up with TRBD2. This CDR3 region has 15 residues. V lost 5 bases and J lost 4; bases outside the gene matches: 7. Germline-derived CDR1 and CDR2 are MNHEY and SVGAGI.

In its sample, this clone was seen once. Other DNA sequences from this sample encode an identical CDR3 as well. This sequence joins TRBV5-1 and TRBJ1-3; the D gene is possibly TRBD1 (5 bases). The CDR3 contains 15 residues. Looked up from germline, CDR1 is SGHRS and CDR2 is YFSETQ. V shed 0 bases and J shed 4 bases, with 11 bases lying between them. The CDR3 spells CASSLEGASGNTIYF. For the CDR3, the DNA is TGCGCCAGCAGCTTGGAAGGGGCGTCAGGAAACACCATATATTTT. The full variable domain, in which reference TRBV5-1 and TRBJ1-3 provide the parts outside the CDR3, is KAGVTQTPRYLIKTRGQQVTLSCSPISGHRSVSWYQQTPGQGLQFLFEYFSETQRNKGNFPGRFSGRQFSNSRSEMNVSTLELGDSALYLCASSLEGASGNTIYFGEGSWLTVV.

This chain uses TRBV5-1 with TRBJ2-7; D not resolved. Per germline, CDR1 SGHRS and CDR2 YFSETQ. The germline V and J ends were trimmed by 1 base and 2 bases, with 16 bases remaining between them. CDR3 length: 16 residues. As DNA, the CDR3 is TGCGCCAGCAGCTTGATGACCGGGCCGCAAACCTACGAGCAGTACTTC. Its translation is CASSLMTGPQTYEQYF.

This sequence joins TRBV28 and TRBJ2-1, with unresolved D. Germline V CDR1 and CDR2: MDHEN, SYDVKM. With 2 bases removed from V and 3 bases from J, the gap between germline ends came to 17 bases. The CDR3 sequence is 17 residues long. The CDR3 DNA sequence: TGTGCCAGCAGTTTAGTTGGCAGGAAACCTTACTACAATGAGCAGTTCTTC. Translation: CASSLVGRKPYYNEQFF.

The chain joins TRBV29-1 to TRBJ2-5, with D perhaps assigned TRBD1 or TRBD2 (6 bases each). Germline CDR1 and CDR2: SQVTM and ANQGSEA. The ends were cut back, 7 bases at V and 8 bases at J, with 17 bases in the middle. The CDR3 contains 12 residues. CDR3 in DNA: TGCAGCGCTGCGCGGGACATCCAAACCCAGTACTTC. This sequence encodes CSAARDIQTQYF.